The subject of this entry is one T cell receptor (beta chain). Data came from immunoSEQ multiplex PCR; TCRdb stores just in-frame clones and leaves some out. The repertoire holds approximately 810,000 clones, with over 90% as singletons. This sample was taken from a study of shared clonotypes between healthy human individuals. CD45RO-negative, CCR7-positively selected cells formed the naive CD8 fraction, excluding terminally differentiated effector memory CD45RA+ cells. All the donors were Caucasian adults who lived in Nashville, Tennessee. Trimming cost V 3 bases and J 6 bases, with 12 bases left between them. Looked up from germline, CDR1 is LNHDA and CDR2 is SQIVND (reference sequence). The CDR3 contains 13 residues.

V usage is TRBV19 and J usage is TRBJ2-7; a possible D gene is TRBD2 (6 bases). The sample comprised naive CD8+ T cells sorted from blood. The TCR comes from a man aged 25 to 40 in good health. The DNA for the CDR3 is TGTGCCAGTAGTATTGCCGGGAGCTCCGAGCAGTACTTC. Amino acid sequence: CASSIAGSSEQYF.